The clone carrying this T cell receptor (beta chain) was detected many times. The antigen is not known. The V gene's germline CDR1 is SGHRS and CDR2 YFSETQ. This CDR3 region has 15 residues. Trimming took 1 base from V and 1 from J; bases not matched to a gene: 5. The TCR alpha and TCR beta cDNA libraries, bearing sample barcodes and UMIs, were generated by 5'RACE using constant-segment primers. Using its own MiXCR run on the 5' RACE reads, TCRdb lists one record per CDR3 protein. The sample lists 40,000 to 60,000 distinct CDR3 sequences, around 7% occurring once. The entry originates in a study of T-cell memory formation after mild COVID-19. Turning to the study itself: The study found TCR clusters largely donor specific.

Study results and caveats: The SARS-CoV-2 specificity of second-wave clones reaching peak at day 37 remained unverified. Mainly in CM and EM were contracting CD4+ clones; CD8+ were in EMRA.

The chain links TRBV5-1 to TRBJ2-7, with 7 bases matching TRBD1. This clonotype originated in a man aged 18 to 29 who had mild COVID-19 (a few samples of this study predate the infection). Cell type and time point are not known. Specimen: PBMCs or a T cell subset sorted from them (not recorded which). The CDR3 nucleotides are TGCGCCAGCAGCTTGCAGGGGGATCGGTCCTACGAGCAGTACTTC. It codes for CASSLQGDRSYEQYF.